The entry below gives a single T cell receptor beta chain sequence along with its context. Its antigen is unknown. The use of a sample-barcoded 5' primer and a J-beta primer mix characterized a second PCR of roughly 7 to 11 cycles. Each cDNA was tagged by a template-switch adaptor containing 12 random nucleotides. TCRdb reanalysed the 5' RACE reads using MiXCR and keeps one entry per CDR3 protein. This table holds 2 million or so distinct CDR3 sequences, 49% found once. This sample was taken from a study of blood T cells in healthy people across ages. Findings of the study overall: Among T cells, TCR beta diversity per million cells dropped roughly linearly as age rose.

After removal of 6 bases from V and 4 bases from J, the junction contained 4 bases not matched to a gene. The CDR3 has 15 amino acids. Germline loops: CDR1 ENHRY, CDR2 SYGVKD. V usage is TRBV10-3 and J usage is TRBJ2-6; 9 nucleotides line up with TRBD1. This TCR was recovered from a woman aged 40 to 50 in good health. Sample: blood. CDR3 sequence (DNA): TGTGCCATCAGGGACAGGGGCCGGGGGGCCAACGTCCTGACTTTC. It is translated as CAIRDRGRGANVLTF.